These 21 T cell receptor beta chains were all obtained from the same sample, sequenced in a study of blood T cell repertoires in COVID-19. This table comes from immunoSEQ multiplex PCR, and its TCRdb copy is limited to in-frame clones, with some not included. This sample has 110,000 to 150,000 clones, with about 90% found just once. Source material: peripheral blood. The receptors come from a woman of 80 years or more with acute or convalescent COVID-19.

The rearrangement joins TRBV19 to TRBJ1-5, with 9 bases aligning to TRBD1. Trimming at V came to 9 bases and at J to 5 bases, leaving 5 bases not matched to a gene. This CDR3 region has 13 residues. Germline-derived CDR1 and CDR2 are LNHDA and SQIVND (reference sequence). In nucleotides, the CDR3 is TGTGCCAGCAGGGACAGGGACCATCAGCCCCAGCATTTT. Translation: CASRDRDHQPQHF. Supplemented by reference TRBV19 and TRBJ1-5, the full variable domain reads DGGITQSPKYLFRKEGQNVTLSCEQNLNHDAMYWYRQDPGQGLRLIYYSQIVNDFQKGDIAEGYSVSREKKESFPLTVTSAQKNPTAFYLCASRDRDHQPQHFGDGTRLSIL.

The J gene is TRBJ2-2, the V gene TRBV13; D not resolved. Germline CDR1 reads PRHDT; CDR2 reads FYEKMQ (reference sequence). The CDR3 extends over 15 amino acids. Between the trimmed V and J ends, which lost 1 base and 6 bases, there was a span of 12 bases. CDR3 bases: TGTGCCAGCAGCTTAGTCCCTGTGGGCCCCGGGGAGCTGTTTTTT. It yields the protein CASSLVPVGPGELFF.

The rearrangement joins TRBV18 to TRBJ2-3; a possible D gene is TRBD1 (6 bases). The V gene lost 2 bases and the J gene lost 2 bases, with 17 bases spanning the gap. Looked up from germline, CDR1 is KGHSH and CDR2 is LQKENI. The CDR3 covers 17 residues. As DNA, the CDR3 is TGTGCCAGCTCACCAGTAGGAACAGGGTATAACACAGATACGCAGTATTTT. Translated: CASSPVGTGYNTDTQYF.

In regard to this clone: At one end the junction does not follow the germline gene, possibly because of a read error. V is TRBV7-7 and J is TRBJ2-5, with 8 bases identical to TRBD1. The CDR3 sequence is 15 residues long. The V gene's germline CDR1 is SSHAT and CDR2 FNYEAQ (reference sequence). CDR3 region: CASSSGQGTQETQYF. CDR3 DNA sequence: TGTGCTAGCAGCTCTGGACAGGGAACACAAGAGACCCAGTACTTC.

This sequence joins TRBV19 and TRBJ2-3; D possibly corresponds to TRBD1 (6 bases). CDR3 size: 15 residues. The ends were cut back, 3 bases at V and 1 base at J, with 11 bases in the middle. Germline V gives CDR1 LNHDA, CDR2 SQIVND (reference sequence). The CDR3, as DNA: TGTGCCAGTAGTATTGTGAGGACAGGCACAGATACGCAGTATTTT. It codes for CASSIVRTGTDTQYF.

The genes are TRBV19 and TRBJ1-5, with unresolved D. The CDR3 runs 11 residues. Trimming removed 3 bases at V and 13 bases at J, with 10 bases between. The germline V gene has CDR1 LNHDA and CDR2 SQIVND (reference sequence). CDR3 nucleotide sequence: TGTGCCAGTAGTATTGGGCAAACGCAGCATTTT. Its translation is CASSIGQTQHF.

This sequence joins TRBV18 and TRBJ2-2; D is unresolved. The CDR3 runs 13 residues. CDR1 and CDR2 (germline): KGHSH, LQKENI. Trimming removed 5 bases from V and 4 bases from J, with 8 bases in between. The CDR3 loop reads CASSAISTGELFF. For the CDR3, the DNA is TGTGCCAGCTCAGCCATCAGCACCGGGGAGCTGTTTTTT.

V usage is TRBV11-2 and J usage is TRBJ2-7; 9 positions agree with TRBD2. The CDR3 loop spans 14 amino acids. CDR1 and CDR2 (germline): SGHAT, FQNNGV. After removal of 6 bases from V and 3 bases from J, the junction contained 6 bases not matched to a gene. The CDR3 coding sequence is TGTGCCAGCAGTTCGAGACTAGCGGACTACGAGCAGTACTTC. It translates to CASSSRLADYEQYF.

CDR3 nucleotides: TGTGCCAGCAGCCAAGCAGGAGATCGGACAGGGAATTCACCCCTCCACTTT. It translates to CASSQAGDRTGNSPLHF. V gene TRBV4-2 combines with J gene TRBJ1-6; 8 bases match TRBD1. This CDR3 contains 17 residues. Germline V CDR1 and CDR2: LGHNA, YNFKEQ. The J segment lost 7 bases and the V segment lost 1 base, leaving 9 bases of the junction unmatched.

In nucleotides, the CDR3 is TGTGCCATCAGTGAGGGGACAGGGATCCGGTATGGGGGCTACACCTTC. Amino acid sequence: CAISEGTGIRYGGYTF. The chain is built from TRBV10-3 and TRBJ1-2, with TRBD1 matching 9 bases. Germline trimming cut 2 bases from V and 8 bases from J; bases unmatched to any gene: 12. This CDR3 is 16 amino acids long. Germline V CDR1 and CDR2: ENHRY, SYGVKD.

Only one count was recorded for this clone. The rearrangement links TRBV12-3 or TRBV12-4 to TRBJ1-2, with D unclear. The CDR3 extends over 12 amino acids. V lost 3 bases, J lost 3 bases, and 5 bases lay in between. The CDR3 region is CASSLAYYGYTF. The DNA of the CDR3 is TGTGCCAGCAGTTTGGCATACTATGGCTACACCTTC.

This clone turned up a few times. V and J are TRBV5-1 and TRBJ2-2; D perhaps matches TRBD1 (5 bases). Germline values: CDR1 SGHRS, CDR2 YFSETQ. The length of the CDR3 is 16 residues. V lost 1 base and J lost 7, with 17 bases in between. The CDR3 bases are TGCGCCAGCAGCTTGCTAGGCAGCAGGGTGCACGGGGAGCTGTTTTTT. Translating gives CASSLLGSRVHGELFF.

The chain has TRBV20-1 and TRBJ2-1; possible D gene TRBD2, 5 bases. With 5 bases removed from V and 6 bases from J, the gap between germline ends came to 14 bases. The germline gives CDR1 DFQATT, CDR2 SNEGSKA (reference sequence). CDR3 size: 13 residues. The CDR3 bases are TGCAGTGCTCGTGACTACCGAGGCAATGAGCAGTTCTTC. It codes for CSARDYRGNEQFF.

This rearrangement joins TRBV29-1 to TRBJ1-1; TRBD1 matches at 7 bases. V was clipped by 6 bases and J by 5 bases; unmatched bases: 6. The CDR3 loop spans 12 amino acids. The germline CDR1 and CDR2 sequences are SQVTM and ANQGSEA. CDR3 sequence: CSVGGVSTEAFF. In nucleotides, the CDR3 is TGCAGCGTAGGGGGCGTAAGTACTGAAGCTTTCTTT.

This sequence joins TRBV5-4 and TRBJ2-7; the match to TRBD2 covers 7 bases. Germline CDR1 reads SGHNT; CDR2 reads YYREEE (reference sequence). The CDR3 sequence is 13 residues long. V lost 4 bases to trimming and J lost 3 bases; unmatched junction nucleotides: 4. This CDR3 reads CASSASGGYEQYF. CDR3 nucleotides: TGTGCCAGCAGCGCATCGGGGGGCTACGAGCAGTACTTC.

The V gene is TRBV19, the J gene TRBJ1-2; D ambiguous. CDR1 and CDR2 (germline): LNHDA, SQIVND (reference sequence). V lost 1 base and J 0 bases, leaving 15 bases between the germline ends. There are 17 residues in the CDR3. CDR3 in DNA: TGTGCCAGTAGTATAGTGCGCGGAGGATCCTCTAACTATGGCTACACCTTC. Translation gives CASSIVRGGSSNYGYTF. The variable domain in full, completed from reference TRBV19 and TRBJ1-2, reads DGGITQSPKYLFRKEGQNVTLSCEQNLNHDAMYWYRQDPGQGLRLIYYSQIVNDFQKGDIAEGYSVSREKKESFPLTVTSAQKNPTAFYLCASSIVRGGSSNYGYTFGSGTRLTVV.

This rearrangement joins TRBV6-6 to TRBJ1-5; 9 positions match TRBD1. The J segment lost 4 bases and the V segment lost 5 bases, leaving 6 bases of the junction unmatched. The V gene's germline CDR1 is MNHNY and CDR2 SVGAGI (reference sequence). The CDR3 loop spans 15 amino acids. CDR3 in amino acids: CASSDAGQGNQPQHF. CDR3 nucleotide sequence: TGTGCCAGCAGTGACGCGGGACAGGGTAATCAGCCCCAGCATTTT.

V usage is TRBV19 and J usage is TRBJ1-5, with 8 bases matching TRBD1. Germline V gives CDR1 LNHDA, CDR2 SQIVND (reference sequence). This CDR3 is 15 amino acids long. The V segment lost 6 bases and the J segment 3 bases; nucleotides outside the gene matches: 7. CDR3 region: CASRDRVSFNQPQHF. Here the CDR3 DNA reads TGTGCCAGTAGGGACAGGGTTTCATTCAATCAGCCCCAGCATTTT.

The chain couples TRBV20-1 to TRBJ1-2; D not resolved. Germline-derived CDR1 and CDR2 are DFQATT and SNEGSKA (reference sequence). The CDR3 sequence is 14 residues long. V shed 3 bases and J shed 1 base, with 12 bases lying between them. CDR3 loop: CSASASGINYGYTF. In DNA, the CDR3 is TGCAGTGCTAGTGCGTCAGGAATTAACTATGGCTACACCTTC.

Here the CDR3 reads CASSKNRDRGETQYF. CDR3 bases: TGTGCCAGCAGCAAAAATCGAGACAGGGGAGAGACCCAGTACTTC. The chain couples TRBV2 to TRBJ2-5, with TRBD1 matching over 8 bases. The CDR3 runs to 15 residues. The V segment lost 6 bases and the J segment 4 bases; nucleotides outside the gene matches: 10. Germline V lookup: CDR1 SNHLY, CDR2 FYNNEI.

The chain couples TRBV18 to TRBJ1-4; unclear D gene. Germline assignment: CDR1 KGHSH and CDR2 LQKENI. The CDR3 runs 12 residues. Trimming removed 6 bases from V and 8 bases from J, with 10 bases in between. The CDR3: CASSRSSEKLFF. Written as DNA, the CDR3 is TGTGCCAGCTCGCGGTCCTCCGAAAAACTGTTTTTT.